At least ten counts were recorded for the clone carrying this T cell receptor (beta chain). Antigen specificity is unknown. CDR1 SEHNR and CDR2 FQNEAQ come from the germline V gene (reference sequence). There are 15 residues in the CDR3. V was pared by 1 base and J by 6 bases, with 15 bases between. The data were obtained in a study of response to subunit inactivated influenza vaccine. Study-wide results and limits: Few new T cells, the authors suggested, are recruited by each seasonal influenza vaccination.

TCRdb reprocessed the RT-PCR reads via MiXCR and lists one record per CDR3 protein. The sample lists 600,000 to 700,000 distinct CDR3 sequences, less than 15% occurring once. The chain joins TRBV7-9 to TRBJ1-1, with D possibly matching TRBD1 (6 bases). Here the sequenced sample was PBMCs from blood, taken less than 15 days before vaccination. The TCR was taken from a man in his forties or fifties who received an inactivated influenza vaccine. The DNA for the CDR3 is TGTGCCAGCAGCTTAGAGGGGAACAGGGTCCCTGAAGCTTTCTTT. It yields the protein CASSLEGNRVPEAFF.